The T cell receptor beta chain described here comes from a study of tumor-infiltrating lymphocytes in primary liver carcinoma. About this clonotype itself: Its antigen remains unknown.

Co-extracted RNA and DNA came from about 20-30 mg of unsorted bulk tissue. The V and J ends lost 0 bases and 1 base respectively, with 15 bases between them. This CDR3 has 18 amino acids. CDR1 is SGHNT and CDR2 is YENEEA in the germline V gene. Points from the study as a whole: Tumor-adjacent and tumor-blood pairs displayed less overlap than did pairs of tumor regions. Just about 7-25% of leading clones were found in every one of five regions.

Making TCR beta cDNA involved approximately 0.5 ug total RNA and a constant-region primer. Generation of the TCR beta libraries relied on three nested multiplex PCR rounds using slightly modified ARM-PCR. Two initial PCR rounds of roughly 10 cycles each paired TRBV1-TRBV30 forward primers with a C-beta reverse primer. MiXCR was run by TCRdb on the multiplex PCR reads, yielding one entry per CDR3 protein. In the table there are about 100,000 distinct CDR3 sequences, more than 65% of which are singletons. Sequenced material: liver tumor tissue from sampling region 2. Noted subset: tumor region T2, inferior pole. This sequence joins TRBV11-3 and TRBJ2-2; D perhaps matches TRBD1 (5 bases). The sequence was collected from a woman in her sixties with primary liver carcinoma and hepatitis B virus infection. The CDR3 sequence is CASSLDLLDIENTGELFF. The CDR3 DNA is TGTGCCAGCAGCTTAGATCTCTTGGACATAGAGAACACCGGGGAGCTGTTTTTT.